These 30 T cell receptor beta chains originate from one sample sequenced in a study of cytomegalovirus exposure and HLA in healthy donors. 13 Jbeta primers and 60 Vbeta primers were used for the PCR. Libraries were prepared by immunoSEQ multiplex PCR; TCRdb keeps only in-frame clonotypes and omits some of them. This table holds about 150,000 clones, roughly 80% found once. The source material was PBMCs. The origin of the receptors is a man aged 40-49 years in good health and CMV-seropositive.

This clone was seen a few times. This chain connects TRBV10-3 to TRBJ2-7; 7 bases are shared with TRBD1. The germline CDR1 and CDR2 sequences are ENHRY and SYGVKD. With V trimmed by 3 bases and J by 1 base, 3 bases remained unmatched. This CDR3 is 14 amino acids long. DNA for the CDR3: TGTGCCATCAGTGATCGACAGGGTTCCTACGAGCAGTACTTC. Translated: CAISDRQGSYEQYF.

The chain couples TRBV4-1 to TRBJ1-1, with TRBD1 matching over 9 bases. Germline CDR1 is MGHRA and CDR2 is YSYEKL. The CDR3 contains 16 residues. With 1 base clipped from V and 11 bases from J, the junction kept 14 bases outside the gene matches. The CDR3 loop reads CASSQASQGALFSAFF. As DNA, the CDR3 is TGCGCCAGCAGCCAAGCGTCACAGGGGGCCCTTTTCAGTGCTTTCTTT.

The V and J genes are TRBV5-1 and TRBJ2-1; unclear D gene. Trimming shortened V by 0 bases and J by 0 bases, and 10 bases separated the two germline ends. There are 16 residues in the CDR3. The germline V gene has CDR1 SGHRS and CDR2 YFSETQ. The DNA for the CDR3 is TGCGCCAGCAGCTTGGTAGCTCCGAGCTCCTACAATGAGCAGTTCTTC. Amino acids: CASSLVAPSSYNEQFF.

V gene TRBV7-7 combines with J gene TRBJ2-1; 10 nucleotides agree with TRBD1. The trim removed 5 bases at V and 7 bases at J, leaving 2 bases unmatched. This CDR3 comprises 13 residues. CDR1 and CDR2 from the germline V gene are SSHAT and FNYEAQ (reference sequence). CDR3 region: CASSPDRGNEQFF. In DNA, the CDR3 is TGTGCCAGCAGCCCGGACAGGGGGAATGAGCAGTTCTTC.

The chain carries TRBV14 and TRBJ1-2, with D unresolved. The CDR3 is 13 residues long. Germline V gives CDR1 SGHDN, CDR2 FVKESK. Trimming left V 0 bases short and J 4 bases short, with 6 bases between. The CDR3 here is CASSQDPSYGYTF. CDR3 DNA: TGTGCCAGCAGCCAAGATCCATCCTATGGCTACACCTTC.

The sample holds a few counts of this clone. The chain couples TRBV6-6 to TRBJ1-1; D perhaps matches TRBD1 (6 bases). This CDR3 comprises 14 residues. Trimming shortened V by 6 bases and J by 1 base, and 12 bases separated the two germline ends. The V gene's germline CDR1 is MNHNY and CDR2 SVGAGI (reference sequence). The CDR3 region has the DNA TGTGCCAGCAGCCGACTACAGGGGAACACTGAAGCTTTCTTT. Amino acids: CASSRLQGNTEAFF.

The chain links TRBV7-2 to TRBJ1-1; 10 nucleotides line up with TRBD1. The J segment lost 6 bases and the V segment lost 5 bases, leaving 9 bases of the junction unmatched. CDR1 is SGHTA and CDR2 is FQGNSA in the germline V gene. The CDR3 totals 15 residues. CDR3 DNA sequence: TGTGCCAGCAGCGATAGGACAGGGGGAGTCCCTGAAGCTTTCTTT. This codes for CASSDRTGGVPEAFF.

As DNA, the CDR3 is TGCAGCGTAGCCCTCGACAGGGGATCGTTCCGGTATGGCTACACCTTC. It codes for CSVALDRGSFRYGYTF. The chain recombines TRBV29-1 with TRBJ1-2; TRBD1 aligns across 8 bases. The CDR3 is 16 amino acids. Per germline, CDR1 SQVTM and CDR2 ANQGSEA. Trimming removed 6 bases from V and 5 bases from J; junction bases left unmatched: 17.

This chain joins TRBV6-1 and TRBJ1-5; TRBD1 is a possible D gene (5 bases). The germline CDR1 and CDR2 sequences are MNHNS and SASEGT. V shed 7 bases and J shed 5 bases, with 12 bases lying between them. The length of the CDR3 is 13 residues. The CDR3 here is CASTQGPHQPQHF. In DNA, the CDR3 is TGTGCCAGCACCCAGGGTCCCCATCAGCCCCAGCATTTT.

The chain is built from TRBV11-2 and TRBJ2-6; no clear D gene. The CDR3 is made up of 16 amino acids. From germline, CDR1 is SGHAT and CDR2 FQNNGV. Trimming took off 2 bases at V and 0 bases at J, with 8 bases between the two ends. This CDR3 reads CASSLSSSSGANVLTF. The CDR3 DNA reads as TGTGCCAGCAGCTTATCGTCTAGCTCTGGGGCCAACGTCCTGACTTTC.

The chain combines TRBV6-1 with TRBJ1-2; maybe TRBD1 (6 bases). Germline values: CDR1 MNHNS, CDR2 SASEGT. V gave up 1 base and J gave up 4 bases, with 13 bases separating them. The CDR3 runs to 15 residues. The CDR3 DNA follows: TGTGCCAGCAGTGAAGGGGGGGGCGCGGGCTATGGCTACACCTTC. Its protein is CASSEGGGAGYGYTF.

The chain uses TRBV28 and TRBJ1-2; maybe TRBD1 (5 bases). The CDR3 length is 13 residues. Germline V CDR1 and CDR2: MDHEN, SYDVKM. V was trimmed by 6 bases and J by 4 bases, leaving 12 bases between them. CDR3 region: CASRSGQTYGYTF. For the CDR3, the DNA is TGTGCCAGCAGGTCAGGGCAGACCTATGGCTACACCTTC.

The chain's CDR3 is CASSLASLNEQFF. CDR3 bases: TGTGCCAGCAGTTTAGCTAGTCTAAATGAGCAGTTCTTC. The chain links TRBV28 to TRBJ2-1; D remains ambiguous. The V end was cut by 2 bases, the J end by 7 bases, with 9 bases between. The CDR3 sequence is 13 residues long. Germline loops: CDR1 MDHEN, CDR2 SYDVKM.

The J gene is TRBJ2-7, the V gene TRBV5-6; 8 bases match TRBD1. V gave up 4 bases and J gave up 2 bases; unmatched junction bases: 2. The CDR3 is made up of 13 amino acids. Germline V lookup: CDR1 SGHDT, CDR2 YYEEEE. The CDR3 nucleotides are TGTGCCAGCAGCAGGACAGGGACCTACGAGCAGTACTTC. It yields the protein CASSRTGTYEQYF.

This chain links TRBV4-3 with TRBJ1-5; D is uncertain. This CDR3 is 15 amino acids long. The germline gives CDR1 LGHNA, CDR2 YSLEER. V was cut by 1 base and J by 2 bases, with 9 bases left in between. The chain's CDR3 is CASSQGRWGNQPQHF. Written as DNA, the CDR3 is TGCGCCAGCAGCCAAGGGAGGTGGGGCAATCAGCCCCAGCATTTT.

The chain uses TRBV5-5 and TRBJ1-2, with D possibly matching TRBD1 (5 bases). CDR3 length equals 14 residues. CDR1 is SGHKS, CDR2 YYEKEE, per germline (reference sequence). Trimming pared 0 bases from V and 7 bases from J, leaving 13 bases between. CDR3: CASSLAGLGFGYTF. DNA for the CDR3: TGTGCCAGCAGCTTGGCAGGGCTCGGTTTTGGCTACACCTTC.

The chain has TRBV5-7 and TRBJ2-1; 8 bases line up with TRBD1. TRBV5-7 is treated as an ORF (open reading frame) with a function not yet certain. J was trimmed by 6 bases and V by 0 bases; bases with no gene match: 5. The CDR3 consists of 15 residues. The CDR3 DNA reads as TGTGCCAGCAGCTTGGGTCGGGACAGGCCCAATGAGCAGTTCTTC. Protein product: CASSLGRDRPNEQFF.

A few counts support this clone. A junction end diverges from the germline sequence, so it may reflect a read error. This sequence joins TRBV5-1 and TRBJ2-4; 7 positions agree with TRBD2. Per the germline V gene, CDR1 is SGHRS and CDR2 is YFSETQ. This CDR3 region has 14 residues. This CDR3 is CASSLAGGGNSQYF. The DNA of the CDR3 is TGCGCCAGCAGCTTGGCTGGGGGGGGGAACAGTCAGTACTTC.

V is TRBV14 and J is TRBJ1-1; D unresolved. The CDR3 sequence is 16 residues long. The germline V and J ends were trimmed by 0 bases and 5 bases, with 16 bases remaining between them. Looked up from germline, CDR1 is SGHDN and CDR2 is FVKESK. The chain's CDR3 is CASSQDPYKEGTEAFF. The CDR3 bases are TGTGCCAGCAGCCAAGACCCGTATAAAGAGGGTACTGAAGCTTTCTTT.

In DNA form, the CDR3 reads TGTGCCAGTAGTATAGCTCCGACTCTGAACACTGAAGCTTTCTTT. Protein: CASSIAPTLNTEAFF. V gene TRBV19 combines with J gene TRBJ1-1, with D unclear. This CDR3 has 15 residues. In germline, CDR1 is LNHDA, CDR2 SQIVND (reference sequence). V lost 1 base and J lost 0, with 9 bases in between.

V gene TRBV11-2 combines with J gene TRBJ2-7; weak D call: TRBD2 (5 bases). V was cut by 3 bases and J by 1 base, with 13 bases left in between. Germline V gene data show CDR1 as SGHAT and CDR2 as FQNNGV. CDR3 length: 15 amino acids. CDR3 sequence (DNA): TGTGCCAGCAGCTTGGGTAGCGAGGCTTCCTACGAGCAGTACTTC. This translates into CASSLGSEASYEQYF.

The rearrangement uses TRBV9 and TRBJ2-2, with 8 bases that match TRBD2. V lost 5 bases to trimming and J lost 7 bases; unmatched junction nucleotides: 10. CDR1 is SGDLS, CDR2 YYNGEE, per germline. The CDR3 sequence is 15 residues long. CDR3 coding DNA: TGTGCCAGCAGTTTATGGAGTAGCGGGGACGGGGAGCTGTTTTTT. It specifies CASSLWSSGDGELFF.

The chain links TRBV19 to TRBJ2-7, with a possible D match to TRBD2 (7 bases). The CDR3 runs to 15 residues. Trimming left V 3 bases short and J 3 bases short, with 15 bases between. Germline CDR1 and CDR2: LNHDA and SQIVND (reference sequence). CDR3 sequence (DNA): TGTGCCAGTAGTATCAAAGCGGGACACATCTACGAGCAGTACTTC. Translation gives CASSIKAGHIYEQYF.

The chain couples TRBV27 to TRBJ2-3; 11 bases fit TRBD1. With V trimmed by 4 bases and J by 8 bases, 5 bases remained unmatched. Germline assignment: CDR1 MNHEY and CDR2 SMNVEV (reference sequence). CDR3 length: 14 residues. In nucleotides, the CDR3 is TGTGCCAGCAGTTCGGACAGGGGGCAGGTTACGCAGTATTTT. Translation: CASSSDRGQVTQYF.

This clone is a singleton in its sample. The chain is built from TRBV6-5 and TRBJ1-6; tentatively, D is TRBD1 (6 bases). The CDR3 extends over 14 amino acids. From germline, CDR1 is MNHEY and CDR2 SVGAGI. Trimming removed 2 bases at V and 6 bases at J, with 8 bases between. CDR3 protein: CASSYSRGNSPLHF. The CDR3 coding sequence is TGTGCCAGCAGTTACAGCAGGGGTAATTCACCCCTCCACTTT.

This chain uses TRBV2 with TRBJ2-4; 9 positions agree with TRBD1. V was clipped by 6 bases and J by 6 bases; unmatched bases: 0. Germline V CDR1 and CDR2: SNHLY, FYNNEI. The length of the CDR3 is 12 residues. The CDR3: CASRGQGNIQYF. The CDR3 region has the DNA TGTGCCAGCAGGGGACAGGGAAACATTCAGTACTTC. The full variable domain, with the rest looked up from reference TRBV2 and TRBJ2-4, is EPEVTQTPSHQVTQMGQEVILRCVPISNHLYFYWYRQILGQKVEFLVSFYNNEISEKSEIFDDQFSVERPDGSNFTLKIRSTKLEDSAMYFCASRGQGNIQYFGAGTRLSVL.

The CDR3 sequence: CASARADEQYF. In nucleotides, the CDR3 is TGTGCCAGCGCGCGGGCCGACGAGCAGTACTTC. This rearrangement joins TRBV9 to TRBJ2-7, with D perhaps matching TRBD2 (5 bases). CDR1 SGDLS and CDR2 YYNGEE come from the germline V gene. V was shortened by 7 bases and J by 5 bases, with 10 bases between the two germline ends. This CDR3 is built from 11 residues.

The chain joins TRBV15 to TRBJ1-3; D might be TRBD1 (5 bases). The CDR3 length is 16 residues. V was clipped by 0 bases and J by 2 bases, with 11 bases between them. Germline lookup yields CDR1 LNHNV and CDR2 YYDKDF (reference sequence). In DNA form, the CDR3 reads TGTGCCACCAGCAGAGAGGGGGGGAAAGCTGGAAACACCATATATTTT. It encodes CATSREGGKAGNTIYF.

The V gene is TRBV11-3, the J gene TRBJ2-3, with D perhaps matching TRBD1 (6 bases). This CDR3 contains 13 residues. With 6 bases removed from V and 3 bases from J, the gap between germline ends came to 10 bases. Germline V gene lookup returns CDR1 SGHNT and CDR2 YENEEA. The CDR3 region is CASSNRETDTQYF. CDR3 sequence (DNA): TGTGCCAGCAGTAACAGGGAGACAGATACGCAGTATTTT.

This chain connects TRBV5-6 to TRBJ1-3; 9 nucleotides align to TRBD1. The germline gives CDR1 SGHDT, CDR2 YYEEEE. V shed 2 bases and J 2 bases; nucleotides not matched to a gene: 8. The CDR3 length is 17 residues. The CDR3 region has the DNA TGTGCCAGCAGCTTTCGTACAGGGGGCCGACCTGGAAACACCATATATTTT. Translating gives CASSFRTGGRPGNTIYF.